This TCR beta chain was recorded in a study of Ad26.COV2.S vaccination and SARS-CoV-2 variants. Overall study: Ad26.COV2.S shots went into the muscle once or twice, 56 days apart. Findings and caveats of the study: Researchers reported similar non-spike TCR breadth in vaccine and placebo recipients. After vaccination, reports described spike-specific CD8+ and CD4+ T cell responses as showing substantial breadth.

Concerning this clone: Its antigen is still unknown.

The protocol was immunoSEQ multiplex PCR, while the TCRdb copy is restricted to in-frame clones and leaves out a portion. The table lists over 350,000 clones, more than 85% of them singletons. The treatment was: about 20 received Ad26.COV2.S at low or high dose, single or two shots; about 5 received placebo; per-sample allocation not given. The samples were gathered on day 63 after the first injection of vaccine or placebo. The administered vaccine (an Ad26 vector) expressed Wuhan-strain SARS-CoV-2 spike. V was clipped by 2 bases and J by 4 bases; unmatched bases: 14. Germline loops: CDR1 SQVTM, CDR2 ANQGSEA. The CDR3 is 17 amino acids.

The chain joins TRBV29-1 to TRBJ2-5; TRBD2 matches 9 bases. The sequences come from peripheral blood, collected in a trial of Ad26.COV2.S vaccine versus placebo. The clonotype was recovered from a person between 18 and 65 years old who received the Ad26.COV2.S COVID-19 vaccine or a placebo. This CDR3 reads CSVEIFAGGPVGETQYF. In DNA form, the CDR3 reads TGCAGCGTTGAAATTTTTGCGGGGGGGCCCGTAGGAGAGACCCAGTACTTC.